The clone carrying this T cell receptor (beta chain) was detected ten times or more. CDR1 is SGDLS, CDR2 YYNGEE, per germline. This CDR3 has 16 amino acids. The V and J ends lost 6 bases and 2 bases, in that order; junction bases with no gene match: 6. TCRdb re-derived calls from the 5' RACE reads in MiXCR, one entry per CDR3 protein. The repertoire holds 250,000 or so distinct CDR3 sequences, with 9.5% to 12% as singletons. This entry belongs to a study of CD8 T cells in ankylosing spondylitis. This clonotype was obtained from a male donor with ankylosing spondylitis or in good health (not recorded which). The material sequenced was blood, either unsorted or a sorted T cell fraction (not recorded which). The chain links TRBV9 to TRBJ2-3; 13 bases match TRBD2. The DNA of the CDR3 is TGTGCCAGCACCCTGGGACTAGCGGGATTCACAGATACGCAGTATTTT. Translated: CASTLGLAGFTDTQYF.